The rows below give T cell receptor beta chains drawn from one sample of a study of blood T cells in healthy people across ages. TCRdb itself ran the 5' RACE reads through MiXCR, one entry per CDR3 protein. This sample has over 600,000 distinct CDR3 sequences, with around 20% found just once. Sequencing was carried out using blood. The receptors here all came from a man aged 65-85 years in good health. CDR3s include the opening cysteine and the closing phenylalanine or tryptophan. The order of the fields is V gene, clone size, J gene, D gene, CDR3 protein, CDR3 DNA. The D gene is left open where the match is weak. Clone size is given for some rows only: seen once, a few or many times, or a class if the clone is expanded.

TRBV7-2	NA	TRBJ1-1	NA	CASRQGPNTEAFF	TGTGCCAGCCGCCAGGGACCGAACACTGAGGCTTTCTTT
TRBV7-3	NA	TRBJ2-1	TRBD1	CASSLGVSDRADEQFF	TGTGCCAGCAGCTTAGGGGTATCGGACAGGGCGGATGAGCAGTTCTTC
TRBV12-3/TRBV12-4	NA	TRBJ2-1	NA	CASSLGPRGIYNEQFF	TGTGCCAGCAGTTTAGGCCCCAGGGGAATCTACAATGAGCAGTTCTTC
TRBV20-1	NA	TRBJ2-1	TRBD2	CSARGSGSPHNEQFF	TGCAGTGCTAGAGGAAGCGGGAGCCCCCACAATGAGCAGTTCTTC
TRBV6-6	few	TRBJ1-5	NA	CASSYPKGVSQPQHF	TGTGCCAGCAGTTACCCGAAGGGGGTTAGCCAGCCCCAGCATTTT
TRBV28	NA	TRBJ1-1	NA	CASSLGGQGFTEAFF	TGTGCCAGCAGTTTAGGGGGGCAGGGGTTCACTGAAGCTTTCTTT
TRBV2	many	TRBJ2-5	NA	CASQGNGQETQYF	TGTGCCAGCCAAGGCAATGGCCAAGAGACCCAGTACTTC
TRBV6-1	few	TRBJ2-7	NA	CACSEALGTRQYF	TGTGCCTGCAGTGAAGCGCTGGGCACTAGGCAGTACTTC
TRBV5-1	few	TRBJ2-7	NA	CASSLGGDPYEQYF	TGCGCCAGCAGCTTAGGCGGGGACCCCTACGAGCAGTACTTC
TRBV12-5	NA	TRBJ2-3	TRBD2	CASANGAGGPNTDTQYF	TGTGCTAGTGCCAACGGGGCGGGAGGGCCGAACACAGATACGCAGTATTTT
TRBV5-8	NA	TRBJ2-2	NA	CASSLGRRTGELFF	TGTGCCAGCAGCTTGGGCAGACGAACCGGGGAGCTGTTTTTT
TRBV6-6	NA	TRBJ2-3	NA	CASSYWGATDTQYF	TGTGCCAGCAGTTACTGGGGAGCCACAGATACGCAGTATTTT
TRBV7-9	NA	TRBJ1-1	NA	CASSDDRRNTEAFF	TGTGCCAGCAGCGACGACAGGAGGAACACTGAAGCTTTCTTT
TRBV20-1	few	TRBJ1-6	NA	CSARQFNSPLHF	TGCAGTGCCAGACAGTTTAATTCACCCCTCCACTTT
TRBV28	NA	TRBJ1-2	NA	CASSFRSGDYGYTF	TGTGCCAGCAGTTTTCGCTCAGGGGACTATGGCTACACCTTC
TRBV5-6	NA	TRBJ2-1	NA	CASSPYRYNEQFF	TGTGCCAGCAGCCCTTACCGCTACAATGAGCAGTTCTTC
TRBV7-9	NA	TRBJ2-3	NA	CASSLSGGLAGTDTQYF	TGTGCCAGCAGCTTAAGTGGTGGATTAGCGGGCACAGATACGCAGTATTTT
TRBV13	few	TRBJ2-1	TRBD1	CASSLARDRGLNEQFF	TGTGCCAGCAGCTTAGCCCGGGACAGGGGGCTCAATGAGCAGTTCTTC
TRBV6-5	NA	TRBJ2-1	TRBD2	CASSRRTSGFNEQFF	TGTGCCAGCAGCCGGCGGACTAGCGGATTCAATGAGCAGTTCTTC
TRBV9	few	TRBJ2-3	NA	CASSVGLRSGSDTQYF	TGTGCCAGCAGCGTAGGTCTGCGGAGCGGGTCAGATACGCAGTATTTT
TRBV14	once	TRBJ1-1	TRBD1	CASSQVTGGVPAFF	TGTGCCAGCAGCCAAGTCACAGGGGGCGTCCCAGCTTTCTTT
TRBV2	few	TRBJ2-2	TRBD1	CASSEAGTGVFGELFF	TGTGCCAGCAGTGAAGCCGGGACAGGGGTGTTCGGGGAGCTGTTTTTT
TRBV5-1	few	TRBJ1-2	NA	CASSLPEGGYTF	TGCGCCAGCAGCTTGCCAGAAGGTGGCTACACCTTC
TRBV20-1	few	TRBJ2-7	TRBD2	CSTTGGRTYEQYF	TGCAGTACTACTGGCGGGAGGACCTACGAGCAGTACTTC
TRBV20-1	NA	TRBJ2-5	NA	CSARGAGMETQYF	TGCAGTGCTAGAGGGGCAGGGATGGAGACCCAGTACTTC
TRBV6-5	NA	TRBJ2-5	NA	CASYRAGARETQYF	TGTGCCAGCTATCGCGCTGGGGCCCGGGAGACCCAGTACTTC
TRBV20-1	few	TRBJ2-3	TRBD2	CSARAFSGSDTQYF	TGCAGTGCTAGAGCCTTCAGCGGGAGTGATACGCAGTATTTT
TRBV6-2/TRBV6-3	NA	TRBJ1-1	NA	CARGPSCPEAFF	TGTGCCAGGGGACCGAGTTGCCCTGAAGCTTTCTTT
TRBV11-2	NA	TRBJ2-3	NA	CASSLKDGNRWKTDTQYF	TGTGCCAGCAGCTTAAAGGATGGAAACCGGTGGAAAACAGATACGCAGTATTTT
TRBV29-1	few	TRBJ2-3	NA	CSRPEQGCDTDTQYF	TGCAGTCGACCGGAACAGGGATGCGACACAGATACGCAGTATTTT
TRBV28	NA	TRBJ2-1	NA	CASRAGRYPYNEQFF	TGTGCCAGCAGGGCGGGACGGTACCCCTACAATGAGCAGTTCTTC
TRBV28	NA	TRBJ2-7	NA	CASRTGPGHSRYEQYF	TGTGCCAGCAGAACCGGACCGGGACACTCAAGATACGAGCAGTACTTC
TRBV7-2	NA	TRBJ1-4	NA	CASSERTANEKLFF	TGTGCCAGCAGCGAAAGGACAGCTAATGAAAAACTGTTTTTT
TRBV5-1	NA	TRBJ2-6	NA	CASSLRTISSGANVLTF	TGCGCCAGCAGCTTGCGAACAATCAGCTCTGGGGCCAACGTCCTGACTTTC
TRBV7-8	many	TRBJ1-1	TRBD1	CASSRGQGEAFF	TGTGCCAGCAGCCGGGGACAGGGCGAAGCTTTCTTT
TRBV12-3/TRBV12-4	NA	TRBJ1-4	NA	CASGPLAATNEKLFF	TGTGCCAGCGGTCCCCTCGCCGCAACTAATGAAAAACTGTTTTTT
TRBV5-1	few	TRBJ2-7	NA	CASSLDAHEQYF	TGCGCCAGCAGCTTGGATGCCCACGAGCAGTACTTC
TRBV12-3/TRBV12-4	NA	TRBJ2-3	NA	CASRRTGGRSTDAQYF	TGTGCCAGCAGACGGACTGGCGGGCGTAGCACAGATGCGCAGTATTTT
TRBV20-1	few	TRBJ2-1	TRBD2	CSAWTRSYNEQFF	TGCAGTGCTTGGACTAGGTCCTACAATGAGCAGTTCTTC
TRBV15	few	TRBJ2-1	TRBD2	CATSISGGPYNEQFF	TGTGCCACCAGCATATCGGGAGGGCCCTACAATGAGCAGTTCTTC
TRBV7-9	NA	TRBJ2-5	TRBD2	CASSLAQGREETQYF	TGTGCCAGCAGCTTAGCGCAAGGGAGGGAAGAGACCCAGTACTTC
TRBV20-1	NA	TRBJ2-7	TRBD1	CSAERKGQSSYEQYF	TGCAGTGCAGAACGGAAGGGACAGAGCTCCTACGAGCAGTACTTC
TRBV28	few	TRBJ1-4	NA	CASSLYRGWGEEKLFF	TGTGCCAGCAGTTTATACCGGGGTTGGGGCGAGGAAAAACTGTTTTTT
TRBV7-2	many	TRBJ2-5	NA	CASSSPGPGGTQYF	TGTGCCAGCAGCTCTCCCGGGCCTGGGGGGACCCAGTACTTC
TRBV20-1	few	TRBJ2-1	NA	CSARDGFSYNEQFF	TGCAGTGCTAGAGACGGGTTCTCCTACAATGAGCAGTTCTTC
TRBV12-3/TRBV12-4	NA	TRBJ2-7	NA	CASSFGVDISYEQYF	TGTGCCAGCAGTTTTGGGGTAGACATTTCCTACGAGCAGTACTTC
TRBV5-1	many	TRBJ2-7	NA	CASSSDGSYEQYF	TGCGCCAGCAGCTCCGACGGCTCCTACGAGCAGTACTTC
TRBV9	few	TRBJ2-1	TRBD2	CASSVTSGSFPEQFF	TGTGCCAGCAGCGTCACTAGCGGGAGTTTTCCTGAGCAGTTCTTC
TRBV3-1	few	TRBJ1-4	NA	CASSQQWVANEKLFF	TGTGCCAGCAGCCAACAATGGGTCGCAAATGAAAAACTGTTTTTT
TRBV3-1	many	TRBJ2-5	NA	CASSQGGSSETQYF	TGTGCCAGCAGCCAAGGGGGTAGTTCAGAGACCCAGTACTTC
TRBV7-2	NA	TRBJ2-2	NA	CASSPWGFGTGELFF	TGTGCCAGCAGTCCCTGGGGCTTCGGGACCGGGGAGCTGTTTTTT
TRBV30	few	TRBJ1-3	NA	CAWASGGSGNTIYF	TGTGCCTGGGCCTCGGGGGGGTCTGGAAACACCATATATTTT